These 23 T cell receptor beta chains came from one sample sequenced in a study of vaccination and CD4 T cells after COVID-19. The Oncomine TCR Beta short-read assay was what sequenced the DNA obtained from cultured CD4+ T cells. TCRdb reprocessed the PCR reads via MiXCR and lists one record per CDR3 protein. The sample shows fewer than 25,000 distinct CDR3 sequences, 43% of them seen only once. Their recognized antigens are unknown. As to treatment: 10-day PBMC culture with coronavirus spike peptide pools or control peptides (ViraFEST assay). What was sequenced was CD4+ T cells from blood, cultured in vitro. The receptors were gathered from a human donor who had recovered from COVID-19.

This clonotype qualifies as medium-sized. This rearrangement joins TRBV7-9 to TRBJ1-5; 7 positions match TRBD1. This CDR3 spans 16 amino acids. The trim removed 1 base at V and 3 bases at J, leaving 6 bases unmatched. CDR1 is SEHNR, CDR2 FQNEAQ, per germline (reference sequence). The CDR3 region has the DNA TGTGCCAGCAGCTTAGGGACGACAGGGCCCAATCAGCCCCAGCATTTT. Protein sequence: CASSLGTTGPNQPQHF.

The DNA for the CDR3 is TGTGCCAGCAGCCCAAGACGGACAGGACTCTCCTATAATTCACCCCTCCACTTT. This codes for CASSPRRTGLSYNSPLHF. The J gene is TRBJ1-6, the V gene TRBV11-2; 7 bases match TRBD1. CDR3 size: 18 residues. The germline V gene encodes CDR1 SGHAT and CDR2 FQNNGV. With 5 bases clipped from V and 0 bases from J, the junction kept 10 bases outside the gene matches.

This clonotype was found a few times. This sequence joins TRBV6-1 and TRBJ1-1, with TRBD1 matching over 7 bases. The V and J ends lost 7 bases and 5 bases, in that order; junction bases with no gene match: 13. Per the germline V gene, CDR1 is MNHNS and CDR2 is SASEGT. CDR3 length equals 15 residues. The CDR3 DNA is TGTGCCAGCAAAGAACAAGGGACAGCAAATACTGAAGCTTTCTTT. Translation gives CASKEQGTANTEAFF.

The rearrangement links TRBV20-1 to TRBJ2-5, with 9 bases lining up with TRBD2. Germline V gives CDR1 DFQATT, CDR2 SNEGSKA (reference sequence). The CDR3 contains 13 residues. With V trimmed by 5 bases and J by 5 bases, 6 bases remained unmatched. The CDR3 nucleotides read TGCAGTGCTGTTAGCGGGGGTGATGAGACCCAGTACTTC. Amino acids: CSAVSGGDETQYF.

CDR3 amino acids: CASSLSYEQYF. CDR3 nucleotide sequence: TGTGCCAGCAGCTTATCCTACGAGCAGTACTTC. The chain uses TRBV7-2 and TRBJ2-7, with D hard to call. The germline gives CDR1 SGHTA, CDR2 FQGNSA. The V end was cut by 2 bases, the J end by 1 base, with 0 bases between. This CDR3 comprises 11 residues.

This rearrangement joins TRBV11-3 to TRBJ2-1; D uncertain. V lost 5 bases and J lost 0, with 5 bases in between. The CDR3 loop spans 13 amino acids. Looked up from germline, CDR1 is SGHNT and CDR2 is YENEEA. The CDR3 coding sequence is TGTGCCAGCAGCCAGGACTCCTACAATGAGCAGTTCTTC. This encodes CASSQDSYNEQFF.

The CDR3 nucleotides are TGTGCCAGCCGTTCACCGGGACAGGGGGCTAACATTCAGTACTTC. It encodes CASRSPGQGANIQYF. The rearrangement joins TRBV27 to TRBJ2-4; TRBD1 agrees at 12 bases. The CDR3 length is 15 residues. V trimming: 8 bases; J trimming: 7 bases; junction bases outside the gene matches: 9. CDR1 is MNHEY, CDR2 SMNVEV, per germline (reference sequence).

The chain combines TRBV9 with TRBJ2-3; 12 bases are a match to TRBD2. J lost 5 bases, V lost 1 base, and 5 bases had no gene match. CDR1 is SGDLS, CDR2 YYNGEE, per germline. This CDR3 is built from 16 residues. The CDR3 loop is CASSVTTSGGVDTQYF. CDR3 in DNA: TGTGCCAGCAGCGTAACGACTAGCGGGGGTGTAGATACGCAGTATTTT.

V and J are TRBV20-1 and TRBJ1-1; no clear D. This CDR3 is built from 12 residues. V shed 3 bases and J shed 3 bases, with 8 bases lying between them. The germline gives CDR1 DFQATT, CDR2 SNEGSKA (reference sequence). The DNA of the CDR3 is TGCAGTGCTAGTCAGAGAGACACTGAAGCTTTCTTT. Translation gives CSASQRDTEAFF.

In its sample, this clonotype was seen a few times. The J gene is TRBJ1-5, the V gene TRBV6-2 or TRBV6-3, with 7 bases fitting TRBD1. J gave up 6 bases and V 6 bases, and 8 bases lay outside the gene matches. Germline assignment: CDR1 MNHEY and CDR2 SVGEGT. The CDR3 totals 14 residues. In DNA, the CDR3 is TGTGCCAGCAGCCGGGACAGCGGCGGTCAGCCCCAGCATTTT. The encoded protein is CASSRDSGGQPQHF.

CDR3 DNA sequence: TGTGCCAGCAGTTACTCTATGAACACTGAAGCTTTCTTT. The encoded protein is CASSYSMNTEAFF. The J gene is TRBJ1-1, the V gene TRBV6-5; D gene ambiguous. Between the trimmed V and J ends, which lost 0 bases and 0 bases, there was a span of 2 bases. The CDR3 sequence is 13 residues long. From germline, CDR1 is MNHEY and CDR2 SVGAGI.

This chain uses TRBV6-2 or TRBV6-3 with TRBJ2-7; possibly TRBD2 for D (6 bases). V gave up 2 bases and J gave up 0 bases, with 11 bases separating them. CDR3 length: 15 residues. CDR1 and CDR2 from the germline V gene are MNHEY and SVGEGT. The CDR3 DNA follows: TGTGCCAGCAGTTACGGTGGGACTGGCTCCTACGAGCAGTACTTC. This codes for CASSYGGTGSYEQYF.

This chain's CDR3 is CASTGTGYNEQFF. The CDR3 region has the DNA TGTGCCAGCACCGGGACAGGCTACAATGAGCAGTTCTTC. The rearrangement uses TRBV7-9 and TRBJ2-1; TRBD1 matches 8 bases. CDR3 length: 13 amino acids. Germline V gene data show CDR1 as SEHNR and CDR2 as FQNEAQ (reference sequence). Trimming at V came to 7 bases and at J to 3 bases, leaving 2 bases not matched to a gene.

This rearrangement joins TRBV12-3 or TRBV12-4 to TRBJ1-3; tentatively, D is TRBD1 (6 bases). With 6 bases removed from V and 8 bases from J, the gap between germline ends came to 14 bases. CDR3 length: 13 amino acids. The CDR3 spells CASRTTGRDTIYF. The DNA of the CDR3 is TGTGCCAGCAGAACCACAGGGCGGGACACCATATATTTT.

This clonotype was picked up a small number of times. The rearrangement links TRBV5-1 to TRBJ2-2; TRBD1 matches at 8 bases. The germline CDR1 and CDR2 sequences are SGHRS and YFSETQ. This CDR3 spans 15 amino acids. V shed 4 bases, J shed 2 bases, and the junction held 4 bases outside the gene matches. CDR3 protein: CASSPGGKNTGELFF. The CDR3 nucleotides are TGCGCCAGCAGCCCAGGGGGCAAAAACACCGGGGAGCTGTTTTTT.

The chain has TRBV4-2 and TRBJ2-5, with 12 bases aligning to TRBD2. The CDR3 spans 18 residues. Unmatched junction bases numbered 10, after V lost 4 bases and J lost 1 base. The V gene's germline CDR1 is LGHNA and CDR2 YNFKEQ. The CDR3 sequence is CASSLDAPGLAGQETQYF. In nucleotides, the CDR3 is TGTGCCAGCAGCCTCGACGCTCCGGGACTAGCGGGCCAAGAGACCCAGTACTTC.

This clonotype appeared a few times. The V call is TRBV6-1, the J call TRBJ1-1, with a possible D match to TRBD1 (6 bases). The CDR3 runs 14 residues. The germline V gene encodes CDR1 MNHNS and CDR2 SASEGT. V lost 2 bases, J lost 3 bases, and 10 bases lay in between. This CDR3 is CASSEQGSYTEAFF. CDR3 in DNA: TGTGCCAGCAGTGAACAGGGGTCCTACACTGAAGCTTTCTTT.

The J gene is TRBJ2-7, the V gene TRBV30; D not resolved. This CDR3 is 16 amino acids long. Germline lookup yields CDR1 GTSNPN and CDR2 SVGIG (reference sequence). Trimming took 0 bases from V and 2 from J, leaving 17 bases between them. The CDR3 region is CAWSVPLLGKPYEQYF. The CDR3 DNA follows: TGTGCCTGGAGTGTACCGCTTCTGGGGAAGCCCTACGAGCAGTACTTC.

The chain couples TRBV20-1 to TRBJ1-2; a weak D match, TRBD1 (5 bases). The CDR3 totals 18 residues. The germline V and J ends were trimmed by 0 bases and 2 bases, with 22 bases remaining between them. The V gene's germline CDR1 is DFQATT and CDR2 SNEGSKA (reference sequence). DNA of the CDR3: TGCAGTGCTAGAGATCCCCGGGGCGCGGGATTTATCAACTATGGCTACACCTTC. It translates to CSARDPRGAGFINYGYTF.

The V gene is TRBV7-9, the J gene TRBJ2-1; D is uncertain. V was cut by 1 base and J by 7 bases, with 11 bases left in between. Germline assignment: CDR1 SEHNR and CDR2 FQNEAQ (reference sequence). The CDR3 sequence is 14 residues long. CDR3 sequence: CASSLGRAWNEQFF. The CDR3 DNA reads TGTGCCAGCAGCTTAGGTCGTGCGTGGAATGAGCAGTTCTTC.

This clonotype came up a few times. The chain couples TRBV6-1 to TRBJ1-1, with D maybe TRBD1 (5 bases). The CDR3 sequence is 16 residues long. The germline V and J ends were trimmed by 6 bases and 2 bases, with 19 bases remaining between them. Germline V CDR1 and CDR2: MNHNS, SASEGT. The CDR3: CASRPTNMGGNTEAFF. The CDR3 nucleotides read TGTGCCAGCAGACCTACGAACATGGGGGGAAACACTGAAGCTTTCTTT.

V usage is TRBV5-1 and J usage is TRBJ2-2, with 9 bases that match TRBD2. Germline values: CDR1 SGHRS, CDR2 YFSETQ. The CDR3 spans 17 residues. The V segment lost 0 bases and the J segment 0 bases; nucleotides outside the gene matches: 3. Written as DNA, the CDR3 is TGCGCCAGCAGCTTGGTAGCTAGCGGGACGAACACCGGGGAGCTGTTTTTT. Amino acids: CASSLVASGTNTGELFF. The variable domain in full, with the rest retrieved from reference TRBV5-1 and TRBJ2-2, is KAGVTQTPRYLIKTRGQQVTLSCSPISGHRSVSWYQQTPGQGLQFLFEYFSETQRNKGNFPGRFSGRQFSNSRSEMNVSTLELGDSALYLCASSLVASGTNTGELFFGEGSRLTVL.

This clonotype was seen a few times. CDR3 sequence (DNA): TGTGCCAGCAGTTTACCGGGTCTTTCCTACGAGCAGTACTTC. Encoded protein: CASSLPGLSYEQYF. The chain combines TRBV28 with TRBJ2-7; D remains ambiguous. This CDR3 region has 14 residues. V shed 2 bases and J shed 1 base, with 9 bases lying between them. The germline gives CDR1 MDHEN, CDR2 SYDVKM.